Listed below are T cell receptor beta chains from one sample, sequenced in a study of OX40 agonist ivuxolimab in advanced cancers. Generated by immunoSEQ multiplex PCR, the TCRdb table keeps only in-frame clones and is missing some. The sample holds nearly 70,000 clones, roughly 80% seen once. Specimen: CD4+ or CD8+ T cells sorted from blood, collected in a trial of the OX40 agonist ivuxolimab. These receptor sequences come from an adult with an advanced solid tumor such as melanoma, head and neck, liver or kidney cancer. Both conserved end residues are part of each CDR3. Each record gives: J gene, D gene, clone size, V gene, CDR3 protein, CDR3 DNA. The D gene is left open where the match is weak. Part of the rows lack a size; the others show once, few, many or a class for expanded clones.

j_gene: TRBJ2-3
d_gene: -
abundance: -
v_gene: TRBV10-2
CDR3aa: CASSESPARWDTQYF
CDR3nt: TGCGCCAGCAGTGAGTCCCCAGCCCGGTGGGATACGCAGTATTTT

j_gene: TRBJ2-5
d_gene: -
abundance: once
v_gene: TRBV6-1
CDR3aa: CASSAGTRETQYF
CDR3nt: TGTGCCAGCAGTGCAGGGACGCGGGAGACCCAGTACTTC

j_gene: TRBJ2-4
d_gene: TRBD1
abundance: -
v_gene: TRBV5-4
CDR3aa: CASSHRDRENIQYF
CDR3nt: TGTGCCAGCAGTCACCGGGACAGGGAAAACATTCAGTACTTC

j_gene: TRBJ2-1
d_gene: -
abundance: -
v_gene: TRBV7-2
CDR3aa: CASNLPRGGNEQFF
CDR3nt: TGTGCCAGCAACTTACCCCGGGGCGGCAATGAGCAGTTCTTC

j_gene: TRBJ2-7
d_gene: -
abundance: -
v_gene: TRBV13
CDR3aa: CASSLSRGSYEQYF
CDR3nt: TGTGCCAGCAGCTTAAGTCGGGGCTCCTACGAGCAGTACTTC

j_gene: TRBJ1-2
d_gene: -
abundance: -
v_gene: TRBV5-1
CDR3aa: CASSGGYGYTF
CDR3nt: TGCGCCAGCAGCGGGGGCTATGGCTACACCTTC

j_gene: TRBJ2-5
d_gene: -
abundance: -
v_gene: TRBV25-1
CDR3aa: CASSRGGTQETQYF
CDR3nt: TGTGCCAGCAGCCGAGGCGGGACCCAAGAGACCCAGTACTTC

j_gene: TRBJ2-3
d_gene: -
abundance: -
v_gene: TRBV5-1
CDR3aa: CASRRGVGSPTDTQYF
CDR3nt: TGCGCCAGCAGGAGGGGGGTTGGGTCGCCCACAGATACGCAGTATTTT

j_gene: TRBJ1-5
d_gene: -
abundance: -
v_gene: TRBV6-1
CDR3aa: CASSKARGSDQPQHF
CDR3nt: TGTGCCAGCAGTAAAGCCAGGGGTTCCGATCAGCCCCAGCATTTT

j_gene: TRBJ2-5
d_gene: -
abundance: -
v_gene: TRBV6-5
CDR3aa: CASSYPEGAGGTQYF
CDR3nt: TGTGCCAGCAGTTACCCAGAAGGGGCCGGAGGAACCCAGTACTTC

j_gene: TRBJ2-3
d_gene: -
abundance: -
v_gene: TRBV18
CDR3aa: CASSGYGDTQYF
CDR3nt: TGTGCCAGCTCAGGGTATGGAGATACGCAGTATTTT

j_gene: TRBJ1-5
d_gene: -
abundance: -
v_gene: TRBV3-1/TRBV3-2
CDR3aa: CAPPRAQHF
CDR3nt: TGTGCCCCCCCCCGGGCCCAGCATTTT

j_gene: TRBJ1-1
d_gene: -
abundance: -
v_gene: TRBV2
CDR3aa: CASSVDGLERGEAFF
CDR3nt: TGTGCCAGCAGTGTGGATGGGTTAGAAAGAGGTGAAGCTTTCTTT

j_gene: TRBJ2-2
d_gene: -
abundance: -
v_gene: TRBV7-9
CDR3aa: CATLPWRQTGTGELFF
CDR3nt: TGTGCCACGTTACCTTGGAGGCAGACAGGTACCGGGGAGCTGTTTTTT

j_gene: TRBJ2-3
d_gene: TRBD2
abundance: -
v_gene: TRBV6-1
CDR3aa: CASSDGLAGGPLDTQYF
CDR3nt: TGTGCCAGCAGTGACGGACTAGCGGGGGGGCCGCTAGATACGCAGTATTTT

j_gene: TRBJ1-6
d_gene: -
abundance: -
v_gene: TRBV7-2
CDR3aa: CASSLGPNSPLHF
CDR3nt: TGTGCCAGCAGCTTAGGCCCAAATTCACCCCTCCACTTT

j_gene: TRBJ2-7
d_gene: -
abundance: -
v_gene: TRBV11-3
CDR3aa: CASSLRPGMTYEQYF
CDR3nt: TGTGCCAGCAGCTTAAGGCCGGGAATGACCTACGAGCAGTACTTC

j_gene: TRBJ2-3
d_gene: TRBD1
abundance: -
v_gene: TRBV6-4
CDR3aa: CASRKQGASDTQYF
CDR3nt: TGTGCCAGCAGGAAACAGGGGGCTTCAGATACGCAGTATTTT

j_gene: TRBJ2-7
d_gene: -
abundance: -
v_gene: TRBV5-1
CDR3aa: CASSSQGGPYEQYF
CDR3nt: TGCGCCAGCAGCTCCCAGGGGGGACCTTACGAGCAGTACTTC

j_gene: TRBJ2-7
d_gene: TRBD1
abundance: -
v_gene: TRBV5-1
CDR3aa: CASSLGGRGRLAEQYF
CDR3nt: TGCGCCAGCAGCTTGGGCGGCAGGGGGCGCCTCGCCGAGCAGTACTTC

j_gene: TRBJ2-2
d_gene: -
abundance: -
v_gene: TRBV7-2
CDR3aa: CASSAETGSPGELFF
CDR3nt: TGTGCCAGCAGCGCTGAAACAGGGTCTCCCGGGGAGCTGTTTTTT

j_gene: TRBJ2-4
d_gene: TRBD2
abundance: -
v_gene: TRBV11-2
CDR3aa: CASSPTSFGKNIQYF
CDR3nt: TGTGCCAGCAGTCCGACTAGCTTCGGCAAAAACATTCAGTACTTC

j_gene: TRBJ2-3
d_gene: -
abundance: few
v_gene: TRBV11-3
CDR3aa: CASSPRSTGRADTQYF
CDR3nt: TGTGCCAGCAGCCCAAGGAGTACAGGGCGGGCGGATACGCAGTATTTT

j_gene: TRBJ2-1
d_gene: TRBD2
abundance: -
v_gene: TRBV19
CDR3aa: CASSPQRGGGHEQFF
CDR3nt: TGTGCCAGTAGTCCCCAGCGGGGGGGCGGACATGAGCAGTTCTTC

j_gene: TRBJ2-3
d_gene: -
abundance: -
v_gene: TRBV30
CDR3aa: CAWSVVRGTDTQYF
CDR3nt: TGTGCCTGGAGTGTAGTAAGGGGCACAGATACGCAGTATTTT

j_gene: TRBJ2-6
d_gene: TRBD1
abundance: few
v_gene: TRBV2
CDR3aa: CASTRDRVSGANVLTF
CDR3nt: TGTGCCAGCACCCGGGACAGGGTCTCTGGGGCCAACGTCCTGACTTTC

j_gene: TRBJ2-2
d_gene: -
abundance: -
v_gene: TRBV10-2
CDR3aa: CASSVGGRTGELFF
CDR3nt: TGCGCCAGCAGTGTTGGGGGTAGAACCGGGGAGCTGTTTTTT

j_gene: TRBJ2-7
d_gene: -
abundance: -
v_gene: TRBV27
CDR3aa: CASSSLGYEQYF
CDR3nt: TGTGCCAGCAGTTCCCTTGGGTACGAGCAGTACTTC

j_gene: TRBJ1-5
d_gene: -
abundance: few
v_gene: TRBV6-5
CDR3aa: CASSYRQDNQPQHF
CDR3nt: TGTGCCAGCAGTTATCGGCAAGACAATCAGCCCCAGCATTTT

j_gene: TRBJ2-3
d_gene: -
abundance: -
v_gene: TRBV4-2
CDR3aa: CASSQDQLGTDTQYF
CDR3nt: TGTGCCAGCAGCCAAGACCAGCTCGGCACAGATACGCAGTATTTT

j_gene: TRBJ1-5
d_gene: TRBD1
abundance: -
v_gene: TRBV19
CDR3aa: CASSIDRGPLSNQPQHF
CDR3nt: TGTGCCAGTAGTATCGACAGGGGGCCATTATCAAATCAGCCCCAGCATTTT

j_gene: TRBJ2-1
d_gene: TRBD2
abundance: -
v_gene: TRBV6-5
CDR3aa: CASSYGLAGNEQFF
CDR3nt: TGTGCCAGCAGTTACGGGCTAGCGGGGAATGAGCAGTTCTTC

j_gene: TRBJ1-3
d_gene: TRBD1
abundance: -
v_gene: TRBV6-5
CDR3aa: CASRNRGTSGNTIYF
CDR3nt: TGTGCCAGCAGGAACAGGGGGACTTCTGGAAACACCATATATTTT

j_gene: TRBJ2-1
d_gene: TRBD1
abundance: -
v_gene: TRBV6-5
CDR3aa: CASRSRGNEQFF
CDR3nt: TGTGCCAGCAGATCCAGGGGGAATGAGCAGTTCTTC

j_gene: TRBJ1-4
d_gene: TRBD1
abundance: -
v_gene: TRBV30
CDR3aa: CAWSRQGVVEKLFF
CDR3nt: TGTGCCTGGAGTAGGCAGGGGGTAGTAGAAAAACTGTTTTTT

j_gene: TRBJ1-1
d_gene: TRBD1
abundance: -
v_gene: TRBV19
CDR3aa: CASTRSQGASMNTEAFF
CDR3nt: TGTGCCAGTACGAGGTCGCAGGGGGCATCGATGAACACTGAAGCTTTCTTT

j_gene: TRBJ1-2
d_gene: TRBD1
abundance: -
v_gene: TRBV27
CDR3aa: CASSLIAHDRVGGYTF
CDR3nt: TGTGCCAGCAGTTTAATAGCCCACGACAGGGTCGGGGGCTACACCTTC

j_gene: TRBJ2-5
d_gene: -
abundance: few
v_gene: TRBV19
CDR3aa: CASSRTRGIKETQYF
CDR3nt: TGTGCCAGTAGCAGGACTAGGGGGATTAAAGAGACCCAGTACTTC

j_gene: TRBJ2-7
d_gene: -
abundance: -
v_gene: TRBV2
CDR3aa: CASTRVPRGSGYEQYF
CDR3nt: TGTGCCAGCACTCGAGTACCCCGGGGGTCGGGTTACGAGCAGTACTTC

j_gene: TRBJ2-1
d_gene: TRBD2
abundance: -
v_gene: TRBV2
CDR3aa: CASRAGGPNNEQFF
CDR3nt: TGTGCCAGCAGGGCGGGGGGCCCGAACAATGAGCAGTTCTTC

j_gene: TRBJ1-1
d_gene: TRBD1
abundance: few
v_gene: TRBV7-2
CDR3aa: CASSLFRTGGGLNTEAFF
CDR3nt: TGTGCCAGCAGCTTATTTAGGACAGGGGGGGGCCTGAACACTGAAGCTTTCTTT

j_gene: TRBJ1-1
d_gene: -
abundance: -
v_gene: TRBV5-3
CDR3aa: CARSRGAQAAFF
CDR3nt: TGTGCCCGATCTAGGGGGGCACAGGCAGCTTTCTTT

j_gene: TRBJ1-5
d_gene: -
abundance: -
v_gene: TRBV10-2
CDR3aa: CASSELGYSNQPQHF
CDR3nt: TGCGCCAGCAGTGAGTTGGGGTATAGCAATCAGCCCCAGCATTTT

j_gene: TRBJ2-1
d_gene: TRBD2
abundance: -
v_gene: TRBV19
CDR3aa: CASSIQRGGYNEQFF
CDR3nt: TGTGCCAGTAGTATACAGCGGGGGGGGTACAATGAGCAGTTCTTC

j_gene: TRBJ2-7
d_gene: TRBD1
abundance: -
v_gene: TRBV19
CDR3aa: CATTGQGTYEQYF
CDR3nt: TGTGCCACCACGGGACAGGGAACCTACGAGCAGTACTTC

j_gene: TRBJ2-4
d_gene: -
abundance: -
v_gene: TRBV6-1
CDR3aa: CATLSDIQYF
CDR3nt: TGTGCCACTCTGTCGGACATTCAGTACTTC

j_gene: TRBJ2-3
d_gene: TRBD1
abundance: -
v_gene: TRBV18
CDR3aa: CASSRGTGTLSTDTQYF
CDR3nt: TGTGCCAGCTCACGCGGGACAGGGACTTTAAGCACAGATACGCAGTATTTT

j_gene: TRBJ2-4
d_gene: -
abundance: -
v_gene: TRBV5-4
CDR3aa: CASSPDTKGNIQYF
CDR3nt: TGTGCCAGCAGCCCGGACACAAAAGGGAACATTCAGTACTTC

j_gene: TRBJ2-2
d_gene: -
abundance: -
v_gene: TRBV28
CDR3aa: CASSLGQGLGTGELFF
CDR3nt: TGTGCCAGCAGTTTAGGTCAGGGGCTGGGCACCGGGGAGCTGTTTTTT

j_gene: TRBJ2-1
d_gene: -
abundance: -
v_gene: TRBV21-1
CDR3aa: CASRPTGTGYNEQFF
CDR3nt: TGTGCCAGCAGACCGACCGGGACAGGGTACAATGAGCAGTTCTTC

j_gene: TRBJ1-1
d_gene: TRBD1
abundance: -
v_gene: TRBV5-1
CDR3aa: CASSLVPPGQQNTEAFF
CDR3nt: TGCGCCAGCAGCTTGGTCCCTCCGGGACAGCAAAACACTGAAGCTTTCTTT

j_gene: TRBJ1-4
d_gene: -
abundance: -
v_gene: TRBV7-9
CDR3aa: CASSLRTSGDEKLFF
CDR3nt: TGTGCCAGCAGCTTAAGGACATCGGGGGATGAAAAACTGTTTTTT

j_gene: TRBJ2-7
d_gene: -
abundance: -
v_gene: TRBV6-5
CDR3aa: CASSYSRTTLSYEQYF
CDR3nt: TGTGCCAGCAGTTACTCCCGGACAACGCTCTCCTACGAGCAGTACTTC

j_gene: TRBJ1-2
d_gene: -
abundance: -
v_gene: TRBV6-5
CDR3aa: CASKGPGGDGYTF
CDR3nt: TGTGCCAGCAAGGGGCCCGGCGGCGATGGCTACACCTTC

j_gene: TRBJ1-5
d_gene: -
abundance: -
v_gene: TRBV27
CDR3aa: CASRTTLGRKEAGQPQHF
CDR3nt: TGTGCCAGCAGGACCACCTTGGGGCGCAAAGAGGCGGGTCAGCCCCAGCATTTT

j_gene: TRBJ2-5
d_gene: TRBD1
abundance: -
v_gene: TRBV7-6
CDR3aa: CASSLVYGDRGKTQYF
CDR3nt: TGTGCCAGCAGCTTAGTATATGGGGACAGGGGAAAGACCCAGTACTTC

j_gene: TRBJ2-2
d_gene: TRBD2
abundance: -
v_gene: TRBV5-1
CDR3aa: CASSLGGGPTNTGELFF
CDR3nt: TGCGCCAGCAGCTTGGGCGGGGGGCCTACGAACACCGGGGAGCTGTTTTTT

j_gene: TRBJ2-7
d_gene: TRBD2
abundance: -
v_gene: TRBV7-8
CDR3aa: CASTGLAGISEQYF
CDR3nt: TGTGCCAGCACGGGGCTAGCGGGGATTTCCGAGCAGTACTTC

j_gene: TRBJ2-5
d_gene: -
abundance: -
v_gene: TRBV30
CDR3aa: CAWSPARQQETQYF
CDR3nt: TGTGCCTGGAGCCCTGCTCGGCAGCAAGAGACCCAGTACTTC